This T cell receptor (beta chain) was found in a study of blood T cell repertoires in COVID-19. Study as a whole: Spain, Italy and the United States supplied samples that represented acute and convalescent COVID-19. The analysed material was cDNA or gDNA that came from T cells, B-cell-depleted T cells, or PBMCs.

As originally analysed: By means of reference gene primer amplification, nucleated cell counts were estimated. Only in-frame clones appear in the TCRdb table, and some are missing; sequencing was by immunoSEQ multiplex PCR. V and J calls and clone size are copied from that table; D and trimming were computed from the DNA. The sample yields 50,000 to 65,000 clones, 70% to 90% seen once. The CDR3 sequence is 13 residues long. V lost 7 bases and J lost 2; bases outside the gene matches: 3. The sample holds one count of this clone. The chain combines TRBV12-3 or TRBV12-4 with TRBJ2-5; 8 nucleotides align to TRBD2. This receptor was taken from a man aged 35-49 years with acute or convalescent COVID-19. Material: peripheral blood. CDR3 coding DNA: TGTGCCAGCACGGGGGGGAAACAAGAGACCCAGTACTTC. This gives the protein CASTGGKQETQYF.